Following are 8 T cell receptor beta chains from one sample sequenced in a study of blood T cell repertoires in COVID-19. Using immunoSEQ multiplex PCR, the repertoire was profiled, and TCRdb retains in-frame clones only, with some absent. The sample shows roughly 190,000 clones, roughly 91% of them seen only once. The source material was peripheral blood. The receptors here all came from a human donor in a cohort sampled during active COVID-19.

This chain connects TRBV30 to TRBJ2-7; TRBD2 matches at 7 bases. In germline, CDR1 is GTSNPN, CDR2 SVGIG (reference sequence). V dropped 0 bases and J dropped 4; count of bases not matched to a gene: 6. CDR3 length: 14 residues. The CDR3, as DNA: TGTGCCTGGAGTGTAGGGTCTAGCGGATACGAGCAGTACTTC. Its translation: CAWSVGSSGYEQYF.

This clone appeared once. This chain uses TRBV11-2 with TRBJ2-3; D is perhaps TRBD1 (7 bases). The V gene's germline CDR1 is SGHAT and CDR2 FQNNGV. The length of the CDR3 is 15 residues. V was trimmed by 5 bases and J by 0 bases, leaving 12 bases between them. CDR3 loop: CASSPGGQSTDTQYF. CDR3 sequence (DNA): TGTGCCAGCAGCCCAGGGGGGCAGAGCACAGATACGCAGTATTTT.

The chain is built from TRBV3-1 (or the pseudogene TRBV3-2) and TRBJ1-2; D is uncertain. The CDR3 is made up of 13 amino acids. The germline CDR1 and CDR2 sequences are LGHDT and YNNKEL (reference sequence). V lost 1 base and J lost 2, with 5 bases in between. The CDR3 protein is CASSQARNYGYTF. CDR3 DNA: TGTGCCAGCAGCCAAGCCAGGAACTATGGCTACACCTTC.

The chain uses TRBV5-3 and TRBJ2-3, with 10 nucleotides matching TRBD2. TRBV5-3 is an ORF for which the function is uncertain. The CDR3 has 18 amino acids. J was trimmed by 4 bases and V by 6 bases; bases with no gene match: 17. CDR3 in amino acids: CARNSPCDTSGKPDTQYF. DNA for the CDR3: TGTGCCAGAAATTCCCCTTGTGATACTAGCGGGAAGCCAGATACGCAGTATTTT.

The chain has TRBV6-5 and TRBJ2-7; tentatively, D is TRBD1 (6 bases). V shed 6 bases and J shed 3 bases, with 18 bases lying between them. This CDR3 comprises 15 residues. CDR1 is MNHEY and CDR2 is SVGAGI in the germline V gene. CDR3 sequence reads: CASRSNRARGYEQYF. For the CDR3, the DNA is TGTGCCAGCAGGTCGAACAGGGCAAGAGGCTACGAGCAGTACTTC.

J is TRBJ1-6 and V is TRBV5-6; perhaps TRBD1 as D (5 bases). Between the trimmed V and J ends, which lost 4 bases and 14 bases, there was a span of 10 bases. Germline V CDR1 and CDR2: SGHDT, YYEEEE. The CDR3 is made up of 11 amino acids. CDR3 region: CASSRGATLHF. CDR3 nucleotides: TGTGCCAGCAGCAGGGGTGCCACCCTCCACTTT.

This clone was seen only a few times. V gene TRBV11-3 combines with J gene TRBJ2-7; D unresolved. CDR1 and CDR2 (germline): SGHNT, YENEEA. The CDR3 length is 13 residues. V was trimmed by 4 bases and J by 3 bases, leaving 10 bases between them. In nucleotides, the CDR3 is TGTGCCAGCAGCTACGGTGGTGGCTACGAGCAGTACTTC. This encodes CASSYGGGYEQYF.

The V gene is TRBV5-1, the J gene TRBJ2-3; perhaps TRBD1 as D (5 bases). Germline V gene lookup returns CDR1 SGHRS and CDR2 YFSETQ. The CDR3 is made up of 14 amino acids. Trimming left V 0 bases short and J 2 bases short, with 7 bases between. CDR3 loop: CASSLADNTDTQYF. For the CDR3, the DNA is TGCGCCAGCAGCTTGGCGGACAACACAGATACGCAGTATTTT.